This TCR beta chain was captured by sequencing in a study of T cells in Graves' hyperthyroidism and ophthalmopathy (dated 2019 in TCRdb). For the study in its entirety: Peripheral blood samples were taken at the time of initial diagnosis, prior to any treatment. TCR V-J signatures able to tell the groups apart were searched for in a discovery cohort of 90 to 100 patients, of whom roughly 42 had Graves' ophthalmopathy and about 60 had stable Graves' hyperthyroidism. An independent validation cohort of around 19 hyperthyroidism patients and about 15 patients who later progressed to ophthalmopathy tested prospective prediction of ophthalmopathy. For training and testing, the 100 or so patients in the discovery cohort were randomly divided in a 7:3 ratio. In about 6 Graves' hyperthyroidism patients, the study also compared T-cell repertoires from thyroid tissue with T-cell repertoires from blood. After blood sampling, hyperthyroidism patients were treated with methimazole at a starting dose of 30 mg daily, and ophthalmopathy patients were treated with high-dose intravenous methylprednisolone. The paper describes TCR Vbeta CDR3 sequencing of more than 120 peripheral blood samples, made up of 43 ophthalmopathy patients, approximately 73 hyperthyroidism patients and about 17 progressor patients. General findings and caveats noted by the study authors: During validation, the model predicted progression to ophthalmopathy a median of around 7 months ahead of onset, with more than 60% sensitivity and less than 85% specificity. No statistical method was used to set the sample size in advance, and investigators knew the group allocation. A model built on a 13 V-J signature distinguished ophthalmopathy from stable hyperthyroidism, reaching roughly 88% sensitivity and around 82% specificity in cross-validation and 80%/75% in testing. Blood samples also contained most of the expanded thyroid clonotypes (frequency above 0.001), which suggests that blood repertoires may reflect thyroid immune responses.

This clonotype was found many times. There is no known antigen for this receptor. Per-base qualities were not stored, and no clone one base away is much larger. V gives up 3 bases and J gives up 3 bases, and the segment between their germline ends measures 3 bases. The CDR3 starts with the cysteine, ends with the phenylalanine, and has 12 residues. Of the read, only the CDR3 DNA is kept; its 36 bases are in frame from base 1. Amplification of TCR beta CDR3 regions was carried out from RNA transcripts. For the first round of RT-PCR on the TCR CDR3, the HTBI primer set was used together with the Qiagen OneStep RT-PCR kit. The libraries were constructed in a second round of multiplex PCR and then size-selected and purified. Libraries were sequenced paired-end with 100 bp reads on an Illumina HiSeq2000. On the authors' methods: SOAPnuke was used to process the raw data, with reads discarded if the reads contained adapters or uncalled bases, had a mean Phred below 15, or lacked an exact constant-primer or identifier match. High-quality paired reads were merged with COPE v1.2.5, and unique nucleotide sequences were defined as clonotypes. Clonotypes were aligned to IMGT TRBV, TRBD and TRBJ reference segments using MiTCR v1.1. The analysis was restricted to V-J combinations with a frequency above 0.0001, which together covered about 99% of the repertoires. The TCS score was defined as the ratio of F50 (clonal expansion) to E x V (chaos), calculated using BLOSUM62-based TCRdist between CDR3 peptides within each V-J. Welch's t-statistics and random forest reduced just over 500 V-J features to around 14, which were used in a naive Bayes classifier (R e1071). The public reads were reprocessed in TCRdb via fastp at Q25 and MiXCR, keeping in-frame beta chains. CDR3 protein sequences are deduplicated, and each keeps its most common genes and DNA. In this record, the V and J calls reflect TCRdb's handling and not the investigators' own analysis. This sample gives approximately 32,000 distinct CDR3 sequences in total; 49% of them show up just once. The ten largest clones capture roughly 6.2% of the sample.

Hyperthyroidism patients were aged 18 to 65 years and newly diagnosed, with disease duration of less than 2 months. Exclusion was applied to patients with uncontrolled infections, other autoimmune diseases, pregnancy or lactation. Diagnoses relied on clinical symptoms, serum thyroxine and TRAb, thyroid ultrasound and orbital computed tomography. Blood from progressor patients was collected at the time of first diagnosis with hyperthyroidism, before any ophthalmopathy symptoms had appeared. PBMCs were separated from 7.5 to 10 ml of fresh peripheral blood using Ficoll-Paque density gradient centrifugation. Progressor patients were initially diagnosed with Graves' hyperthyroidism and developed ophthalmopathy during follow-up. Total RNA was extracted using Trizol reagent, and RNA quality was assessed on an Agilent 2100 Bioanalyzer.

This receptor chain uses TRBV12-3 or TRBV12-4 and TRBJ2-1, with no confidently assigned D gene. This receptor was identified in a woman in her 50s with Graves' hyperthyroidism that later progressed to Graves' ophthalmopathy. Input material: blood. This receptor carries the CDR3 CASSFSYNEQFF. The nucleotide sequence reads as follows: TGTGCCAGCAGTTTTAGCTACAATGAGCAGTTCTTC.